Below, 9 T cell receptor beta chains from the same sample are listed, as sequenced in a study of memory CD4+ T cells and cytomegalovirus serostatus. The sort gate was single viable CD3+CD4+CD8-CD45RO+ cells for memory CD4+ T cells. TCRdb's copy holds only in-frame clones and misses some; the assay was immunoSEQ multiplex PCR. The sample has 40,000 to 45,000 clones; around 79% are singletons. Source material: memory CD4+ T cells from blood. These receptors were taken from an adult in good health and CMV-seronegative.

In this sample, this clone turned up a few times. The chain employs TRBV30 and TRBJ2-3, with 8 bases lining up with TRBD2. After removal of 3 bases from V and 1 base from J, the junction contained 3 bases not matched to a gene. Germline V gives CDR1 GTSNPN, CDR2 SVGIG (reference sequence). CDR3 length: 14 amino acids. CDR3 in DNA: TGTGCCTGGAGCAGACTAGCGCGCACAGATACGCAGTATTTT. Encoded protein: CAWSRLARTDTQYF.

The chain uses TRBV5-4 and TRBJ1-2, with TRBD1 as a possible D gene (5 bases). Germline assignment: CDR1 SGHNT and CDR2 YYREEE (reference sequence). V was pared by 0 bases and J by 5 bases, with 14 bases between. The length of the CDR3 is 15 residues. The CDR3 loop reads CASSLDGAGPYGYTF. CDR3 sequence (DNA): TGTGCCAGCAGCTTGGATGGGGCGGGGCCGTATGGCTACACCTTC.

In regard to this clone: Other DNA sequences in the same sample also yield this CDR3. The gene calls are TRBV6-5 and TRBJ2-2; D is undetermined. This CDR3 spans 14 amino acids. Deletions cut 5 bases from V and 1 base from J, with 8 bases between. Looked up from germline, CDR1 is MNHEY and CDR2 is SVGAGI. The CDR3 here is CASSRTENTGELFF. CDR3 DNA sequence: TGTGCCAGCAGTAGGACGGAGAACACCGGGGAGCTGTTTTTT.

The chain joins TRBV29-1 to TRBJ2-2; a possible D gene is TRBD2 (6 bases). Germline values: CDR1 SQVTM, CDR2 ANQGSEA. This CDR3 comprises 14 residues. The V end lost 6 bases, the J end lost 0 bases, and 11 bases lay between the germline ends. The CDR3 spells CSVGDFPNTGELFF. CDR3 nucleotides: TGCAGCGTGGGGGACTTTCCGAACACCGGGGAGCTGTTTTTT.

This clone appeared a single time. The V gene is TRBV7-8, the J gene TRBJ1-1; no firm D call. The V gene's germline CDR1 is SGHVS and CDR2 FQNEAQ. The CDR3 extends over 13 amino acids. Deletions cut 2 bases from V and 9 bases from J, with 13 bases between. CDR3 residues: CASSLFGHGQAFF. The CDR3 DNA follows: TGTGCCAGCAGCTTATTTGGGCACGGGCAAGCTTTCTTT.

The genes are TRBV18 and TRBJ2-3, with D perhaps matching TRBD1 (6 bases). Trimming cost V 3 bases and J 0 bases, with 10 bases left between them. In germline, CDR1 is KGHSH, CDR2 LQKENI. CDR3 length: 15 residues. As DNA, the CDR3 is TGTGCCAGCTCACCCGGCAGGGGTAGCACAGATACGCAGTATTTT. Protein sequence: CASSPGRGSTDTQYF.

This sequence joins TRBV5-3 and TRBJ1-2; D possibly corresponds to TRBD1 (5 bases). TRBV5-3 is marked as an open reading frame, function uncertain. Trimming left V 10 bases short and J 4 bases short, with 17 bases between. CDR3 length: 13 amino acids. DNA of the CDR3: TGTGCCGGGACCACCCGACGGACCTATGGCTACACCTTC. The encoded protein is CAGTTRRTYGYTF.

The genes are TRBV18 and TRBJ1-4; TRBD1 might be the D (6 bases). CDR3 length: 13 residues. The germline CDR1 and CDR2 sequences are KGHSH and LQKENI. V was trimmed by 2 bases and J by 12 bases, leaving 13 bases between them. In DNA form, the CDR3 reads TGTGCCAGCTCACCAGAGGGCAGGGGAGAACTGTTTTTT. Translated: CASSPEGRGELFF.

The chain uses TRBV2 and TRBJ1-4; no clear D gene. The germline CDR1 and CDR2 sequences are SNHLY and FYNNEI. V was cut by 3 bases and J by 10 bases, with 6 bases left in between. This CDR3 comprises 11 residues. The chain's CDR3 is CASSEEGKLFF. In nucleotides, the CDR3 is TGTGCCAGCAGTGAGGAAGGAAAACTGTTTTTT.